Below, 11 T cell receptor beta chains from the same sample are listed, as sequenced in a study of shared clonotypes between healthy human individuals. TCRdb keeps only in-frame clones here, not all; method: immunoSEQ multiplex PCR. In the table there are some 2,400,000 clones, under 97% of which are singletons. Source material: naive CD4+ T cells sorted from blood. Described subset: CD45RA+ positively selected. The receptor set was obtained from a man aged 18-30 years in good health.

This clone was counted a single time. CDR3 in amino acids: CAWSRWNEQYF. In nucleotides, the CDR3 is TGTGCCTGGAGTAGGTGGAACGAGCAGTACTTC. The genes are TRBV30 and TRBJ2-7; D unresolved. V lost 2 bases and J 5 bases, leaving 7 bases between the germline ends. Germline CDR1 and CDR2: GTSNPN and SVGIG (reference sequence). The CDR3 has 11 amino acids. Supplemented by reference TRBV30 and TRBJ2-7, the full variable domain reads SQTIHQWPATLVQPVGSPLSLECTVEGTSNPNLYWYRQAAGRGLQLLFYSVGIGQISSEVPQNLSASRPQDRQFILSSKKLLLSDSGFYLCAWSRWNEQYFGPGTRLTVT.

This chain connects TRBV5-4 to TRBJ2-7; no reliable D call. Germline assignment: CDR1 SGHNT and CDR2 YYREEE (reference sequence). Trimming left V 0 bases short and J 2 bases short, with 12 bases between. There are 15 residues in the CDR3. The CDR3 loop is CASSLDPTETYEQYF. Written as DNA, the CDR3 is TGTGCCAGCAGCTTGGACCCGACTGAAACCTACGAGCAGTACTTC.

The rearrangement joins TRBV28 to TRBJ2-7, with D perhaps TRBD1 (6 bases). V gave up 7 bases and J gave up 6 bases, with 10 bases separating them. Germline CDR1 and CDR2: MDHEN and SYDVKM. CDR3 length: 11 residues. In DNA, the CDR3 is TGTGCCAGCATACAGGGTACCGAGCAGTACTTC. Its translation: CASIQGTEQYF.

The chain has TRBV13 and TRBJ2-5; perhaps TRBD1 as D (6 bases). The germline V gene encodes CDR1 PRHDT and CDR2 FYEKMQ (reference sequence). This CDR3 is 15 amino acids long. V was cut by 5 bases and J by 5 bases, with 18 bases left in between. The DNA for the CDR3 is TGTGCCAGCAGCCACCTTGTAGGGGGTGGTGAGACCCAGTACTTC. The encoded protein is CASSHLVGGGETQYF.

The genes are TRBV5-5 and TRBJ2-7, with TRBD1 matching 8 bases. This CDR3 has 13 residues. CDR1 and CDR2 (germline): SGHKS, YYEKEE (reference sequence). The V and J ends lost 4 bases and 3 bases, in that order; junction bases with no gene match: 3. The CDR3 region has the DNA TGTGCCAGCAGCACAGGACAGGGCTACGAGCAGTACTTC. Translation: CASSTGQGYEQYF.

This clone was observed once. The chain links TRBV5-4 to TRBJ2-2; 8 bases map to TRBD1. Trimming cost V 4 bases and J 4 bases; bases outside gene matches: 9. Germline V gene sequence: CDR1 SGHNT, CDR2 YYREEE (reference sequence). CDR3 length equals 16 residues. The CDR3 DNA sequence: TGTGCCAGCAGCCAGACAGGGGACGGAGCCACCGGGGAGCTGTTTTTT. Protein sequence: CASSQTGDGATGELFF.

On this clone itself: The sample holds other DNA sequences that translate to the same CDR3. The rearrangement joins TRBV6-5 to TRBJ1-2; 8 nucleotides line up with TRBD1. V dropped 5 bases and J dropped 8; count of bases not matched to a gene: 7. The CDR3 spans 13 residues. The germline gives CDR1 MNHEY, CDR2 SVGAGI. The CDR3 loop is CASSRGQGGGYTF. In DNA form, the CDR3 reads TGTGCCAGCAGTCGAGGACAGGGAGGGGGCTACACCTTC.

The rearrangement uses TRBV6-4 and TRBJ2-7, with a weak D call TRBD1 (6 bases). The CDR3 contains 14 residues. From germline, CDR1 is MRHNA and CDR2 SNTAGT. V lost 2 bases to trimming and J lost 2 bases, with 10 bases between them. CDR3 coding DNA: TGTGCCAGCAGTGACGTCGCAGGGGCCTACGAGCAGTACTTC. This sequence encodes CASSDVAGAYEQYF.

The chain is built from TRBV11-2 and TRBJ1-3; the match to TRBD1 covers 8 bases. The V and J ends lost 0 bases and 1 base, in that order; junction bases with no gene match: 8. The CDR3 contains 18 residues. Per the germline V gene, CDR1 is SGHAT and CDR2 is FQNNGV. CDR3 bases: TGTGCCAGCAGCTTAGACTACCAGGGGGCCGTTTCTGGAAACACCATATATTTT. It specifies CASSLDYQGAVSGNTIYF.

V usage is TRBV7-2 and J usage is TRBJ1-5; 11 nucleotides line up with TRBD1. CDR1 and CDR2 (germline): SGHTA, FQGNSA. J lost 3 bases, V lost 4 bases, and 8 bases had no gene match. The CDR3 sequence is 17 residues long. CDR3 sequence (DNA): TGTGCCAGCAGCTCACCCGGGACAGGGGGAGACAATCAGCCCCAGCATTTT. Protein sequence: CASSSPGTGGDNQPQHF.

This clone was seen only once. The chain carries TRBV10-3 and TRBJ1-1; maybe TRBD1 (6 bases). V was clipped by 6 bases and J by 8 bases, with 16 bases between them. The CDR3 runs to 13 residues. Germline lookup yields CDR1 ENHRY and CDR2 SYGVKD. The CDR3 loop reads CAIRPTQDREAFF. The CDR3 coding sequence is TGTGCCATCAGACCAACTCAGGACAGAGAAGCTTTCTTT.